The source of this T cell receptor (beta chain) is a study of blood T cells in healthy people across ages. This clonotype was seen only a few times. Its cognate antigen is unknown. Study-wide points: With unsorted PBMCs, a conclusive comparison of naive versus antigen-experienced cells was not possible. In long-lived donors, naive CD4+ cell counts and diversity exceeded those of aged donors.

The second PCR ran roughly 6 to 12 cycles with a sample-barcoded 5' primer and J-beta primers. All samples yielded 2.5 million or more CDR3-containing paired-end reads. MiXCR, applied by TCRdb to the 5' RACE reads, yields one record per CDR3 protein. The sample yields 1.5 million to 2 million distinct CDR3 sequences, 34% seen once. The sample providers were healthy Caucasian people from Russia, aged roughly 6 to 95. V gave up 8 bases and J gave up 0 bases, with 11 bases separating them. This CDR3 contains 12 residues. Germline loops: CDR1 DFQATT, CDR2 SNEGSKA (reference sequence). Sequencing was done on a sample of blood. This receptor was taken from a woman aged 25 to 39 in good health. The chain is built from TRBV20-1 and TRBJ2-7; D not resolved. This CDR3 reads CSQEKSSYEQYF. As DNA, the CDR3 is TGCAGTCAAGAGAAGAGCTCCTACGAGCAGTACTTC.